Presented here are 29 T cell receptor beta chains from one specimen sequenced in a study of blood T cell repertoires in COVID-19. TCRdb's table, derived via immunoSEQ multiplex PCR, lists solely in-frame clones and lacks some. The sample gives about 260,000 clones, under 90% of which show up once; approximately 4.3% is in the top ten. Material for sequencing was PBMCs or T cells enriched from blood (not recorded which). These receptors originate from a man aged 25-40 years with acute COVID-19.

V usage is TRBV28 and J usage is TRBJ1-5; D remains ambiguous. V lost 8 bases, J lost 0 bases, and 14 bases lay in between. The CDR3 has 15 amino acids. Per germline, CDR1 MDHEN and CDR2 SYDVKM. As DNA, the CDR3 is TGTGCCAGCCGTGGAACGGGAGGTAGCAATCAGCCCCAGCATTTT. Translation: CASRGTGGSNQPQHF.

This chain uses TRBV15 with TRBJ1-5; TRBD1 matches at 7 bases. CDR3 length: 16 amino acids. Germline CDR1 reads LNHNV; CDR2 reads YYDKDF (reference sequence). With V trimmed by 1 base and J by 4 bases, 7 bases remained unmatched. CDR3 sequence: CATSRGKGAGNQPQHF. The CDR3 bases are TGTGCCACCAGCAGAGGGAAGGGGGCAGGGAATCAGCCCCAGCATTTT.

The rearrangement links TRBV19 to TRBJ2-7; tentatively, D is TRBD2 (7 bases). V lost 1 base and J 0 bases, leaving 13 bases between the germline ends. Germline V lookup: CDR1 LNHDA, CDR2 SQIVND (reference sequence). The CDR3 loop spans 16 amino acids. CDR3 nucleotide sequence: TGTGCCAGTAGTATAGGAGGGGGAGGGTGCTCCTACGAGCAGTACGTC. It specifies CASSIGGGGCSYEQYV.

By share, this clone counts as medium-sized (0.01 to 0.1%). The CDR3 sequence: CASRLSGDTQYF. The CDR3 bases are TGTGCCAGTAGGCTCAGCGGGGATACGCAGTATTTT. The chain couples TRBV19 to TRBJ2-3; D perhaps matches TRBD2 (6 bases). CDR1 and CDR2 (germline): LNHDA, SQIVND (reference sequence). Trimming stripped 6 bases from V and 6 bases from J, with 10 bases between. The CDR3 consists of 12 residues.

This chain connects TRBV9 to TRBJ2-2, with 7 bases matching TRBD2. The trim removed 3 bases at V and 7 bases at J, leaving 9 bases unmatched. Germline-derived CDR1 and CDR2 are SGDLS and YYNGEE. The CDR3 runs 15 residues. CDR3 sequence: CASSGGRAPSGELFF. The CDR3 DNA sequence: TGTGCCAGCAGCGGGGGGAGGGCCCCCAGCGGGGAGCTGTTTTTT.

The chain links TRBV11-2 to TRBJ2-7; 8 bases line up with TRBD1. With 3 bases clipped from V and 6 bases from J, the junction kept 7 bases outside the gene matches. The CDR3 contains 14 residues. The germline V gene encodes CDR1 SGHAT and CDR2 FQNNGV. CDR3 coding DNA: TGTGCCAGCAGCTTCGAGACAGGGGTGGGCGAGCAGTACGTC. Its translation: CASSFETGVGEQYV.

V and J are TRBV5-3 and TRBJ2-1; the D is unclear. TRBV5-3 is an open reading frame, and its role is uncertain. Trimming cost V 8 bases and J 3 bases, with 9 bases left between them. The CDR3 consists of 12 residues. CDR3 coding DNA: TGTGCCAGTCCTGGGCACTACAATGAGCAGTTCTTC. Its protein is CASPGHYNEQFF.

V and J are TRBV28 and TRBJ2-1; the D is unclear. Trimming left V 8 bases short and J 9 bases short, with 17 bases between. The CDR3 is 13 residues long. The germline V gene has CDR1 MDHEN and CDR2 SYDVKM. The CDR3: CASLSPVSGEQFF. CDR3 nucleotide sequence: TGTGCCAGCCTTTCCCCGGTATCGGGTGAGCAGTTCTTC.

The chain couples TRBV15 to TRBJ1-1; TRBD1 matches 7 bases. In germline, CDR1 is LNHNV, CDR2 YYDKDF (reference sequence). This CDR3 contains 18 residues. V shed 2 bases, J shed 0 bases, and the junction held 12 bases outside the gene matches. The CDR3 DNA is TGTGCCACCAGCAGAACCATAAGGACAGGTGGTTTGAACACTGAAGCTTTCTTT. It is translated as CATSRTIRTGGLNTEAFF.

This chain joins TRBV12-3 or TRBV12-4 and TRBJ1-1; D not certain. The CDR3 length is 12 residues. The V and J ends lost 3 bases and 4 bases respectively, with 6 bases between them. The CDR3 protein is CASSFFGTEAFF. The CDR3 nucleotides are TGTGCCAGCAGTTTTTTCGGCACTGAAGCTTTCTTT.

This clone was recorded only once. The rearrangement links TRBV27 to TRBJ1-2, with 9 bases matching TRBD1. CDR3 length: 15 amino acids. Germline trimming cut 3 bases from V and 4 bases from J; bases unmatched to any gene: 6. Germline lookup yields CDR1 MNHEY and CDR2 SMNVEV (reference sequence). The CDR3 is CASSLGTGIRYGYTF. CDR3 DNA sequence: TGTGCCAGCAGTTTGGGGACAGGGATTCGCTATGGCTACACCTTC.

V gene TRBV7-8 combines with J gene TRBJ2-2; 7 positions match TRBD2. The CDR3 length is 16 residues. With V trimmed by 3 bases and J by 1 base, 5 bases remained unmatched. Germline V gives CDR1 SGHVS, CDR2 FQNEAQ. CDR3 DNA sequence: TGTGCCAGCAGCTTCTCACTAGCGAGGAACACCGGGGAGCTGTTTTTT. Translating gives CASSFSLARNTGELFF.

With respect to this clone: The sample contains more than one DNA sequence encoding this CDR3. The chain is built from TRBV29-1 and TRBJ1-3; maybe TRBD1 (6 bases). V was pared by 4 bases and J by 0 bases, with 7 bases between. The CDR3 has 13 residues. Per the germline V gene, CDR1 is SQVTM and CDR2 is ANQGSEA. The CDR3 reads CSVVGGSGNTIYF. The CDR3 DNA reads as TGCAGCGTTGTAGGGGGCTCTGGAAACACCATATATTTT.

The chain combines TRBV5-6 with TRBJ1-4; the match to TRBD1 covers 10 bases. With 2 bases clipped from V and 4 bases from J, the junction kept 8 bases outside the gene matches. Germline values: CDR1 SGHDT, CDR2 YYEEEE. The CDR3 length is 17 residues. As DNA, the CDR3 is TGTGCCAGCAGCTTCGACAGGGGGCGCGGAAGTAATGAAAAACTGTTTTTT. Protein product: CASSFDRGRGSNEKLFF.

The chain uses TRBV2 and TRBJ2-6; 9 bases agree with TRBD1. Germline CDR1 and CDR2: SNHLY and FYNNEI. V shed 6 bases, J shed 4 bases, and the junction held 4 bases outside the gene matches. This CDR3 region has 15 residues. For the CDR3, the DNA is TGTGCCAGCAGCACAGGGGGCGCGGGGGCCAACGTCCTGACTTTC. Protein product: CASSTGGAGANVLTF.

By sample fraction, this clone is medium-sized (0.01 to 0.1%). The chain employs TRBV7-2 and TRBJ1-1; no reliable D call. V shed 7 bases and J shed 7 bases, with 16 bases lying between them. The CDR3 length is 13 residues. The germline V gene encodes CDR1 SGHTA and CDR2 FQGNSA. CDR3 bases: TGTGCCAGCAACGAAGTAGAGGGAGGTGAAGCTTTCTTT. It yields the protein CASNEVEGGEAFF.

Comment on this clone: Mismatch with germline at one junction end may stem from a read error. The chain couples TRBV5-1 to TRBJ1-2; a weak D match, TRBD1 (6 bases). The CDR3 covers 13 residues. Germline assignment: CDR1 SGHRS and CDR2 YFSETQ. This CDR3 reads CASSTEGQYSYTF. CDR3 in DNA: TGTGCCAGCAGCACCGAAGGACAGTATTCCTACACCTTC. The full variable domain, rest sourced from reference TRBV5-1 and TRBJ1-2, is KAGVTQTPRYLIKTRGQQVTLSCSPISGHRSVSWYQQTPGQGLQFLFEYFSETQRNKGNFPGRFSGRQFSNSRSEMNVSTLELGDSALYLCASSTEGQYSYTFGSGTRLTVV.

The CDR3 sequence is CASSRDRDTEAFF. The CDR3 DNA reads TGTGCCAGCAGCCGAGACAGGGACACTGAAGCTTTCTTT. The chain combines TRBV7-3 with TRBJ1-1, with 7 nucleotides matching TRBD1. Germline V lookup: CDR1 SGHTA, CDR2 FQGTGA. The V and J ends lost 5 bases and 3 bases, in that order; junction bases with no gene match: 3. CDR3 size: 13 residues.

This chain uses TRBV11-2 with TRBJ1-2; D perhaps matches TRBD1 (5 bases). V was pared by 4 bases and J by 0 bases, with 21 bases between. There are 18 residues in the CDR3. Germline CDR1 and CDR2: SGHAT and FQNNGV. CDR3 in amino acids: CASSYQQEIIGANYGYTF. The CDR3 DNA follows: TGTGCCAGCAGCTATCAACAGGAAATAATTGGTGCTAACTATGGCTACACCTTC.

The CDR3 bases are TGTGCCAGCGCCCCTGGCCTCAGCTCCTACGAGCAGTACGTC. This sequence encodes CASAPGLSSYEQYV. The chain joins TRBV27 to TRBJ2-7, with D unclear. The length of the CDR3 is 14 residues. Trimming shortened V by 8 bases and J by 0 bases, and 14 bases separated the two germline ends. Germline V gene lookup returns CDR1 MNHEY and CDR2 SMNVEV (reference sequence).

The gene calls are TRBV18 and TRBJ1-2; D not certain. The CDR3 has 15 amino acids. V gave up 3 bases and J gave up 8 bases, with 19 bases separating them. CDR1 and CDR2 from the germline V gene are KGHSH and LQKENI. DNA of the CDR3: TGTGCCAGCTCACCGCTAGCGGGCGACTTAGAGGGCTACACCTTC. Amino acid sequence: CASSPLAGDLEGYTF.

This sequence joins TRBV27 and TRBJ2-3; no clear D. The CDR3 runs 12 residues. Looked up from germline, CDR1 is MNHEY and CDR2 is SMNVEV (reference sequence). Between the trimmed V and J ends, which lost 5 bases and 2 bases, there was a span of 5 bases. The CDR3 DNA reads as TGTGCCAGCAGTCTCTTCACAGATACGCAGTATTTT. Residues: CASSLFTDTQYF.

This sequence joins TRBV14 and TRBJ2-1, with D perhaps TRBD2 (5 bases). Germline V lookup: CDR1 SGHDN, CDR2 FVKESK. V dropped 2 bases and J dropped 3 bases, with 14 bases sitting between them. The CDR3 sequence is 16 residues long. The DNA for the CDR3 is TGTGCCAGCAGCCAACGGAGACCGGGGAGCTACAATGAGCAGTTCTTC. Translation: CASSQRRPGSYNEQFF. Based on the CDR3 plus reference TRBV14 and TRBJ2-1, the full variable domain is EAGVTQFPSHSVIEKGQTVTLRCDPISGHDNLYWYRRVMGKEIKFLLHFVKESKQDESGMPNNRFLAERTGGTYSTLKVQPAELEDSGVYFCASSQRRPGSYNEQFFGPGTRLTVL.

The chain couples TRBV7-9 to TRBJ2-5; D possibly corresponds to TRBD1 (6 bases). The CDR3 loop spans 14 amino acids. Germline V gives CDR1 SEHNR, CDR2 FQNEAQ (reference sequence). Trimming removed 5 bases at V and 5 bases at J, with 15 bases between. The DNA of the CDR3 is TGTGCCAGCAGCAACCCGACAGGCCTGGAGACCCAGTACTTC. Amino acids: CASSNPTGLETQYF.

The gene calls are TRBV19 and TRBJ1-5, with D possibly TRBD1 on 6 matching bases. The CDR3 is 13 amino acids. The V gene's germline CDR1 is LNHDA and CDR2 SQIVND (reference sequence). V lost 9 bases, J lost 1 base, and 10 bases lay in between. The CDR3 DNA reads TGTGCCAGCGGGGGGGCCAGCAATCAGCCCCAGCATTTT. Encoded protein: CASGGASNQPQHF.

The CDR3: CASSESRRGDGYTF. CDR3 in DNA: TGTGCCAGCAGTGAGAGTCGAAGGGGTGACGGCTACACCTTC. This chain joins TRBV6-1 and TRBJ1-2; possible D gene TRBD1, 5 bases. Germline V gene data show CDR1 as MNHNS and CDR2 as SASEGT. The CDR3 totals 14 residues. Trimming stripped 3 bases from V and 8 bases from J, with 16 bases between.

The chain couples TRBV6-2 or TRBV6-3 to TRBJ2-2, with 11 positions matching TRBD2. Trimming removed 3 bases from V and 4 bases from J; junction bases left unmatched: 1. Germline CDR1 reads MNHEY; CDR2 reads SVGEGT. The CDR3 contains 15 residues. The CDR3 coding sequence is TGTGCCAGCAGTTATAGCGGGGGGGCCACCGGGGAGCTGTTTTTT. Translated: CASSYSGGATGELFF.

V and J are TRBV14 and TRBJ2-1; tentatively, D is TRBD1 (5 bases). Germline assignment: CDR1 SGHDN and CDR2 FVKESK. The V gene lost 6 bases and the J gene lost 4 bases, with 10 bases spanning the gap. The length of the CDR3 is 13 residues. This CDR3 is CASRQTDYNEQFF. The CDR3 DNA reads as TGTGCCAGCAGGCAGACAGATTACAATGAGCAGTTCTTC.

This chain links TRBV15 with TRBJ1-3, with D possibly being TRBD1 (6 bases). In germline, CDR1 is LNHNV, CDR2 YYDKDF (reference sequence). The CDR3 consists of 15 residues. Trimming removed 5 bases from V and 1 base from J, with 12 bases in between. As DNA, the CDR3 is TGTGCCACCAGCTCCCTGGGGGCGTCTGGAAACACCATATATTTT. This sequence encodes CATSSLGASGNTIYF.